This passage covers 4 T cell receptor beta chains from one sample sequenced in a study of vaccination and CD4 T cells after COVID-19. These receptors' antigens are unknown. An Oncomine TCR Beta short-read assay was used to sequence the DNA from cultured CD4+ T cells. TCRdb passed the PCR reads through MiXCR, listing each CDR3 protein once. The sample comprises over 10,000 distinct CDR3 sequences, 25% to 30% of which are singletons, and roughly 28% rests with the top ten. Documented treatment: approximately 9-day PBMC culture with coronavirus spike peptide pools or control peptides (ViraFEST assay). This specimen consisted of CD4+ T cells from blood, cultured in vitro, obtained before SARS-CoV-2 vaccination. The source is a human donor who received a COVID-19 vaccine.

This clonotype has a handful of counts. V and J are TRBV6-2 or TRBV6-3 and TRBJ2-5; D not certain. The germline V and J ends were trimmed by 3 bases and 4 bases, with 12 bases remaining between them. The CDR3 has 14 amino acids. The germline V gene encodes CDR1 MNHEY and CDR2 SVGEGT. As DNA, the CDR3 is TGTGCCAGCAGTTATTTTAGGGTTGGAGAGACCCAGTACTTC. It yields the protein CASSYFRVGETQYF.

The CDR3 DNA follows: TGCGCCAGCAGCCAAGATCAGTCAGGGGCAGGGCCCCAGCATTTT. Protein product: CASSQDQSGAGPQHF. This rearrangement joins TRBV4-1 to TRBJ1-5; possibly TRBD1 for D (6 bases). Germline V gene data show CDR1 as MGHRA and CDR2 as YSYEKL. V lost 0 bases and J 9 bases, leaving 15 bases between the germline ends. The CDR3 sequence is 15 residues long.

The CDR3 DNA reads TGTGCCTTAGACAGGGACTCCTACAATGAGCAGTTCTTC. Protein product: CALDRDSYNEQFF. This chain connects TRBV30 to TRBJ2-1, with TRBD1 matching 7 bases. The CDR3 has 13 amino acids. The ends lost 7 bases at V and 0 bases at J; junction bases unmatched: 3. The germline gives CDR1 GTSNPN, CDR2 SVGIG (reference sequence).

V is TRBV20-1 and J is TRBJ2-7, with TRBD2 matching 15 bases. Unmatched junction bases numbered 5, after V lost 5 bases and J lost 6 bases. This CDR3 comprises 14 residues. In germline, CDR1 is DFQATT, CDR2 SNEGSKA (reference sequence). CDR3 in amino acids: CSASGTSGGSEQYF. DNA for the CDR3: TGCAGTGCTTCCGGGACTAGCGGGGGGAGCGAGCAGTACTTC.